This T cell receptor (beta chain) appears in the sequencing data of a study of T cells in Graves' hyperthyroidism and ophthalmopathy (dated by TCRdb to 2018 to 2020). Study-wide context: Peripheral blood samples were taken at initial diagnosis, before any treatment was given. TCR V-J signatures able to tell the groups apart were searched for in a discovery cohort of 100 or so patients, of whom under 45 had Graves' ophthalmopathy and around 57 had stable Graves' hyperthyroidism. An independent validation cohort of about 20 hyperthyroidism patients and 17 patients who later progressed to ophthalmopathy tested prospective prediction of ophthalmopathy. The approximately 100 discovery patients were randomly split 7:3 into training and test sets. The study also compared thyroid tissue and blood T-cell repertoires from a handful of Graves' hyperthyroidism patients. Following sampling, methimazole starting at 30 mg daily was given to hyperthyroidism patients, and high-dose intravenous methylprednisolone was given to ophthalmopathy patients. According to the paper, TCR Vbeta CDR3 sequencing was carried out on 135 peripheral blood samples, which came from under 50 ophthalmopathy, some 73 hyperthyroidism and about 17 progressor patients.

The germline ends are 11 bases apart after V is trimmed by 7 bases and J by 5 bases. From the cysteine up to the phenylalanine, the CDR3 has a length of 12 residues. The DNA shown is the 36-base CDR3, in frame from base 1. Per the germline V gene, MDHEN is the CDR1 and SYDVKM is the CDR2. A patient counted as having stable Graves' hyperthyroidism if no progression to ophthalmopathy occurred over 18 months of follow-up. Hyperthyroidism patients were newly diagnosed, had a disease duration of under 2 months, and were aged 18 to 65 years. Exclusion was applied to patients with uncontrolled infections, other autoimmune diseases, pregnancy or lactation. Clinical symptoms, serum thyroxine and TRAb, thyroid ultrasound, and orbital computed tomography formed the basis for the diagnoses. PBMCs were separated from 8 to 10 ml of fresh peripheral blood using Ficoll-Paque density gradient centrifugation. Total RNA was extracted using Trizol reagent, and RNA quality was assessed on an Agilent 2100 Bioanalyzer.

What the work shows at the level of the full study, not this receptor alone: In validation, the model predicted progression to ophthalmopathy with 60% to 71% sensitivity and approximately 74% specificity, a median of around 6.6 months before onset. No statistical method was used to set the sample size in advance, and investigators knew the group allocation. Ophthalmopathy was separated from stable hyperthyroidism by a 13 V-J signature model, with approximately 85% sensitivity and about 81% specificity obtained in cross-validation and 80%/75% obtained in testing. Most expanded thyroid clonotypes (frequency above 0.001) were also detected in blood, a finding suggesting that blood repertoires may reflect thyroid immune responses.

This clonotype was recorded at least ten times. What antigen it recognizes has not been identified. Base qualities are not recorded, but no much larger clone differs from it by a single base. Amplification of TCR beta CDR3 regions was carried out from RNA transcripts. The TCR CDR3 was subjected to a first round of RT-PCR using the HTBI primer set and the Qiagen OneStep RT-PCR kit. Libraries were constructed in a second round of multiplex PCR, after which size selection and purification were carried out. The libraries were sequenced on an Illumina HiSeq2000 using paired-end 100 bp reads. The authors' analysis ran thus. Raw data were processed with SOAPnuke, discarding reads with adapters, uncalled bases, mean Phred below 15, or no exact constant-primer or identifier match. COPE v1.2.5 was used to merge the high-quality paired reads, and each unique nucleotide sequence was defined as a clonotype. MiTCR v1.1 was used to align the clonotypes against IMGT TRBV, TRBD and TRBJ reference segments. The analysis included only V-J combinations with a frequency above 0.0001, which together covered approximately 99% of the repertoires. A TCS score was defined as the ratio between F50 (clonal expansion) and ExV (chaos), using BLOSUM62-based TCRdist between CDR3 peptides within each V-J. Welch's t-statistics and random forest reduced 500 to 650 V-J features to 13, which were used in a naive Bayes classifier (R e1071). TCRdb reprocessed the public reads (quality trimming at Q25 with fastp, clone calling with MiXCR) and kept in-frame beta chains. CDR3 protein sequences are deduplicated, and each keeps its most common genes and DNA. These V and J calls derive from TCRdb rather than the authors' analysis. The sample table holds about 200,000 distinct CDR3 sequences, of which around 18% were seen once. The ten largest clones add up to 35% to 50% of the sample.

The receptor was derived from a middle-aged man with Graves' hyperthyroidism. The chain uses TRBV28 and TRBJ2-5; the D call is possibly TRBD1 or TRBD2, each sharing 5 bases. Input material: blood. The DNA sequence is TGTGCCAGCAACGGGGCACTCGAGACCCAGTACTTC. Translated, it reads CASNGALETQYF.